This TCR beta chain was documented in a study of radiation and T cells in renal cell carcinoma. General study findings and limits: No pretreatment tumor biopsies were available for baseline clonotypes. From baseline, blood top tumor clonotypes peaked at 2 weeks post-radiation.

The protocol was immunoSEQ multiplex PCR, while the TCRdb copy is restricted to in-frame clones and leaves out a portion. Of over 85,000 clones listed, around four fifths are singletons. Documented time point: blood 4 weeks post-SBRT, at nephrectomy. Treatment here: 15 Gy SBRT to primary tumor, nephrectomy 4 weeks later. Nephrectomy followed 15 Gy stereotactic body radiation by 4 weeks. The CDR3 has 15 residues. V was cut by 4 bases and J by 2 bases, with 14 bases left in between. Germline V gene lookup returns CDR1 SGHDN and CDR2 FVKESK. A note on this clone: The antigen remains unidentified.

J is TRBJ2-5 and V is TRBV14; D ambiguous. Source: blood, taken from a patient whose treatment included radiotherapy and nephrectomy. The receptor was isolated from a man between 50 and 59 years old with renal cell carcinoma. The CDR3 is CASSPQVISQETQYF. In nucleotides, the CDR3 is TGTGCCAGCAGCCCCCAGGTTATTTCGCAAGAGACCCAGTACTTC.